These T cell receptor beta chains were read from a single sample in a study of beta chain features in type 1 diabetes. The assay was immunoSEQ multiplex PCR, and TCRdb's table has in-frame clones only and misses some. The data show about 320,000 clones, with 14% seen just once and approximately 6.7% held by the top ten. The specimen was central memory CD4+ T cells from blood. Receptors originate from a man under 40 in good health. Both conserved end residues are part of each CDR3. A D gene is named only where the DNA matches it firmly. A clone size is listed for some rows: how often the clone was seen (once, few, many), or a class if it is expanded.

>few|TRBJ2-6|TRBV4-1|.
TGCGCCAGCAGCCAAGATCTTCACTCTGGGGCCAACGTCCTGACTTTC
CASSQDLHSGANVLTF
>few|TRBJ1-2|TRBV7-2|.
TGTGCCAGCAGCCTCGGGCGCCGACTCTACACCTTC
CASSLGRRLYTF
>few|TRBJ1-2|TRBV4-1|.
TGCGCCAGCAGCCAAGATCCGAAAGGGACCTATGGCTACACCTTC
CASSQDPKGTYGYTF
>.|TRBJ2-2|TRBV14|.
TGTGCCAGCAGTTCTGTCCAGGGGTTAAACACCGGGGAGCTGTTTTTT
CASSSVQGLNTGELFF
>.|TRBJ2-3|TRBV12-5|.
TGTGCTAGTGGTTCCTCGAGCGGGTTCACAGATACGCAGTATTTT
CASGSSSGFTDTQYF
>few|TRBJ1-1|TRBV4-2|.
TGTGCCAGCAGCCTGGGGGGTCAGAACACTGAAGCTTTCTTT
CASSLGGQNTEAFF
>.|TRBJ1-4|TRBV28|.
TGTGCCAGCAGTTTACCCTTTGAAAAACTGTTTTTT
CASSLPFEKLFF
>few|TRBJ2-2|TRBV6-5|TRBD1
TGTGCCAGCAGCCGGAGGACAGGGAACACCGGGGAGCTGTTTTTT
CASSRRTGNTGELFF
>few|TRBJ2-3|TRBV6-1|.
TGTGCCAGCAGGGACCACTTGGATACGCAGTATTTT
CASRDHLDTQYF
>few|TRBJ2-1|TRBV2|TRBD2
TGTGCCAGCACTGCCGGGACTAGCGGTAACAATGAGCAGTTCTTC
CASTAGTSGNNEQFF
>.|TRBJ1-1|TRBV4-2|TRBD1
TGTGCCAGCAGCTTGGACAGGATCATGAACACTGAAGCTTTCTTT
CASSLDRIMNTEAFF
>few|TRBJ1-5|TRBV4-3|.
TGCGCCAGCAGCCAATCAATGGATCAGCCCCAGCATTTT
CASSQSMDQPQHF
>.|TRBJ2-1|TRBV7-9|.
TGTGCCAGCAGCTTAGCGGAGGTCCCCTGGGCAGATGAGCAGTTCTTC
CASSLAEVPWADEQFF
>many|TRBJ2-5|TRBV7-2|.
TGTGCCAGCAGCTTCTCCCCGGCAGAAAAGACCCAGTACTTC
CASSFSPAEKTQYF
>.|TRBJ2-4|TRBV27|TRBD1
TGTGCCAGCAGCTCCCTGACAGGGGGAATCTTTTTC
CASSSLTGGIFF
>.|TRBJ2-7|TRBV18|.
TGTGCCAGCTCACCAAAACTCGGGACAAGCCTGGGCGGGCAGTACTTC
CASSPKLGTSLGGQYF